This paragraph covers one TCR beta chain sequence. The data are from a study of T cell changes during pregnancy in multiple sclerosis. J lost 9 bases, V lost 8 bases, and 13 bases had no gene match. CDR3 length equals 15 residues. CDR1 SNHLY and CDR2 FYNNEI come from the germline V gene. Assay: immunoSEQ multiplex PCR; the TCRdb copy retains only in-frame clones and omits some. The table lists approximately 70,000 clones, around 90% of them singletons. The sequenced sample was peripheral blood, obtained in the first trimester of pregnancy. The V and J genes are TRBV2 and TRBJ1-6; 7 bases are shared with TRBD1. The sequence derives from a female donor with multiple sclerosis, enrolled in a pregnancy study. The CDR3 reads CASVGLRQGGSPLHF. Here the CDR3 DNA reads TGTGCCAGCGTGGGGCTAAGACAGGGAGGTTCACCCCTCCACTTT.